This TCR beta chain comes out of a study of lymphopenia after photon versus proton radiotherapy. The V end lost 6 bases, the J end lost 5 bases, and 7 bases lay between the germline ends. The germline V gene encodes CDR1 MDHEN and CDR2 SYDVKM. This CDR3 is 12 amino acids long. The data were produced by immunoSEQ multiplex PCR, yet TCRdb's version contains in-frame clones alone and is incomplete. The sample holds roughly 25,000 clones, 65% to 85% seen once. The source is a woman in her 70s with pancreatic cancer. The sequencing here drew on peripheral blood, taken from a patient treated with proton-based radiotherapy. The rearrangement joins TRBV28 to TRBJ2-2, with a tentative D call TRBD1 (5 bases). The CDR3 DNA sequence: TGTGCCAGCAGATCAGGGACCGGGGAGCTGTTTTTT. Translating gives CASRSGTGELFF.